This TCR beta chain was sequenced during a study of T cells after yellow fever vaccination (dated by TCRdb to the late 2010s). Broadly, across the study: Libraries from fractions with low cell numbers were prepared with the SMART-Seq v4 Ultra Low Input RNA kit. Blood was drawn at multiple timepoints before and after primary and secondary immunization, with bulk PBMC replicates and cell subsets isolated. Bulk TCR alpha and beta repertoires were sequenced longitudinally to track T-cell clones before and after primary and booster YFV17D yellow fever vaccination. Two healthy male donors, one aged 18 to 29 and one aged 30 to 40 years, made up the cohort. Results and caveats for the whole study, not just this receptor: Computational filtering was needed because FACS-sorted repertoires could contain abundant contaminating clonotypes from the bulk population. After the booster, most of the clones that had expanded following primary vaccination were detected again (just under 97% of CD4 and around nine tenths of CD8), which suggests that memory was broadly maintained. Only two donors were included in the study, so the extent to which the findings can be generalized is limited. Compared with the primary T-cell response, the secondary T-cell response was faster but weaker, reaching its peak on day 5 rather than on day 15. A small fraction of clonotypes appeared in both the CD4 and CD8 compartments, likely as a result of convergent recombination.

The treatment or condition label here, explained by the study, means: live attenuated yellow fever vaccine strain. A standard Ficoll-Paque protocol was used to isolate PBMCs from peripheral blood. Dynabeads CD4 and CD8 positive selection kits were used to isolate the CD4 and CD8 T-cell fractions. TriZol was used to extract RNA from bulk PBMCs, from CD4 and CD8 fractions, and from dextramer-positive and dextramer-negative fractions. The sample was run on an Illumina NovaSeq 6000. TCR cDNA was made using 5'RACE template switching, a step that added a universal primer site and unique molecular identifiers. cDNA synthesis was primed from both the TCR alpha and TCR beta constant segments. Libraries were amplified in two PCR steps, with sample barcodes and sequencing adapters added in the second step. Libraries were sequenced on Illumina HiSeq 2500 (2x100 bp) or NovaSeq (2x150 bp). Turning to the authors' computational methods: Demultiplexing of reads and collapsing into UMI consensus sequences were performed with MIGEC, and V(D)J alignment was carried out with MiXCR. Using edgeR on replicate PBMC samples, clonotypes were called vaccine-responding if FDR was below 0.01 and the log2 fold change was above 5 up to day 15. CD4 or CD8 identity was assigned to each bulk clonotype according to whether the clonotype was present at higher abundance in the sequenced CD4 repertoire or the sequenced CD8 repertoire. Using fastp trimming at Q25 and MiXCR clonotype assembly, TCRdb reanalyzed the public sequencing data and kept in-frame beta chains. Every entry covers one CDR3 protein and lists the most common genes and DNA from its rows. The authors' filters were not applied to this entry. The sample table records some 150,000 distinct CDR3 sequences; 7% to 10% of these occur just once. The ten largest clonotypes hold around 33% of the sample.

Relative to germline, V is missing 4 bases and J is missing 4 bases, with 10 bases of the junction outside any gene match. The CDR3, cysteine through phenylalanine, is 15 amino acids long. The DNA shown is the 45-base CDR3, in frame from base 1. CDR1 GTSNPN and CDR2 SVGIG were looked up in the germline V gene (reference sequence). This clonotype was detected ten times or more. What antigen it recognizes has not been identified. Per-nucleotide qualities are absent, and no much larger clonotype sits a single base away. The chain is encoded by TRBV30 joined to TRBJ2-1; 7 central nucleotides agree with TRBD1. This specimen was CD8+ T cells sorted from PBMCs, taken 45 days after the yellow fever booster vaccination. This TCR came from a man between 18 and 35 years old who received the YFV17D yellow fever vaccine. This receptor has the CDR3 CAWKVRDRIYNEQFF. The base sequence is TGTGCCTGGAAAGTTAGGGACAGAATATACAATGAGCAGTTCTTC.